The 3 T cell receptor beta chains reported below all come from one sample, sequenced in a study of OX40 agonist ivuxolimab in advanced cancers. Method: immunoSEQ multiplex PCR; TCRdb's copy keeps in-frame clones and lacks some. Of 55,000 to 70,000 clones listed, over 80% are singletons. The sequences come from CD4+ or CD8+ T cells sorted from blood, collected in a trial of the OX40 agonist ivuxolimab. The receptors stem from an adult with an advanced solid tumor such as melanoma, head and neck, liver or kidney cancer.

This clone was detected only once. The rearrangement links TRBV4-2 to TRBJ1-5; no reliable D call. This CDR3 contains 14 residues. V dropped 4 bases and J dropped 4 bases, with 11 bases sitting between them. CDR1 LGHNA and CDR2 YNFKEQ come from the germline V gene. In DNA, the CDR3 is TGTGCCAGCAGCCTAGAGGACGGAAATCAGCCCCAGCATTTT. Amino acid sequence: CASSLEDGNQPQHF.

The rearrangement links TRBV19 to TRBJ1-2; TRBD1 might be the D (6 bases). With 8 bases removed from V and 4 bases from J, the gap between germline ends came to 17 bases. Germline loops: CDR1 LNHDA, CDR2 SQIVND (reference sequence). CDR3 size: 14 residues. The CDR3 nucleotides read TGTGCCAGTCACTTACAGGGAGAAGGCTATGGCTACACCTTC. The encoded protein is CASHLQGEGYGYTF.

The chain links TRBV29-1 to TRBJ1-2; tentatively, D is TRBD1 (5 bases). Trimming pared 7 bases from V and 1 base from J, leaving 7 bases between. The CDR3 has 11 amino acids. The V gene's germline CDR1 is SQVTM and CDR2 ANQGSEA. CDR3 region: CSAGINYGYTF. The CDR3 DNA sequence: TGCAGCGCAGGGATTAACTATGGCTACACCTTC. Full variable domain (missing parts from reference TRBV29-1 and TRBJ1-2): SAVISQKPSRDICQRGTSLTIQCQVDSQVTMMFWYRQQPGQSLTLIATANQGSEATYESGFVIDKFPISRPNLTFSTLTVSNMSPEDSSIYLCSAGINYGYTFGSGTRLTVV.